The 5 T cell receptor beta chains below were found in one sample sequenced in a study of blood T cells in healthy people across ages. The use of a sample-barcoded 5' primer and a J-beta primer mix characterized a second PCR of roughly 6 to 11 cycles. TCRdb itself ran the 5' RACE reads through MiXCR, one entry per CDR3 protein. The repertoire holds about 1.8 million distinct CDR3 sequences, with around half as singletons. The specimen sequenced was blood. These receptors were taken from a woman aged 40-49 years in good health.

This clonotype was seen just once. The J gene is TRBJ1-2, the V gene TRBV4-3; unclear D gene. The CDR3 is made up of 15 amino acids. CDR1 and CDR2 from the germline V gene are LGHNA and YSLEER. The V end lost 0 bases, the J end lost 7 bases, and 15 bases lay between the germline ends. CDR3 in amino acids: CASSQDPRREGGYTF. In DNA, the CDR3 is TGCGCCAGCAGCCAAGATCCCAGGAGGGAAGGTGGCTACACCTTC.

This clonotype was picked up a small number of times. CDR3 in amino acids: CASWASGRTYNEQFF. The CDR3, as DNA: TGTGCCAGCTGGGCGTCCGGGAGGACCTACAATGAGCAGTTCTTC. The chain uses TRBV6-5 and TRBJ2-1, with 7 nucleotides matching TRBD2. The CDR3 totals 15 residues. The junction had 9 bases not matched to a gene; V was cut back by 8 bases and J by 2 bases. The germline V gene has CDR1 MNHEY and CDR2 SVGAGI.

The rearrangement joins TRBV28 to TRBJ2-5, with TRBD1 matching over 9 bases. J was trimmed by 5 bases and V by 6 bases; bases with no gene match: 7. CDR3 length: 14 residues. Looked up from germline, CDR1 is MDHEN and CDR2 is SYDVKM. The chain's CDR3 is CASRTQGARETQYF. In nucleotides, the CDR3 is TGTGCCAGCAGGACACAGGGGGCGAGGGAGACCCAGTACTTC.

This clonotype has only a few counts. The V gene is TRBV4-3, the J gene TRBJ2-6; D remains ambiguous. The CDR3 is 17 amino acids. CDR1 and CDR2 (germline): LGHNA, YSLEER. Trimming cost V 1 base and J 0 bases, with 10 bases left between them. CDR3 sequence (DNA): TGCGCCAGCAGCCAAGGTGCTGTGCGCTCTGGGGCCAACGTCCTGACTTTC. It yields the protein CASSQGAVRSGANVLTF.

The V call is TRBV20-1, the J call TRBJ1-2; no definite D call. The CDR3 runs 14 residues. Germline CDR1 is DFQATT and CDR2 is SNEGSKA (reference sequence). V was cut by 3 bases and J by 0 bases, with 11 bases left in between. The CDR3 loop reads CSARSDGSNYGYTF. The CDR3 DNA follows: TGCAGTGCTAGGAGCGACGGATCTAACTATGGCTACACCTTC.